A selection of T cell receptor beta chains follows, all from one sample in a study of OX40 agonist ivuxolimab in advanced cancers. This table comes from immunoSEQ multiplex PCR, and its TCRdb copy is limited to in-frame clones, with some not included. The repertoire includes around 15,000 clones, less than 90% of them detected once, and over 3.5% sits in the top ten. The sample here was CD4+ or CD8+ T cells sorted from blood, taken in a trial of the OX40 agonist ivuxolimab. These receptor sequences come from an adult with an advanced solid tumor such as melanoma, head and neck, liver or kidney cancer. CDR3s include the opening cysteine and the closing phenylalanine or tryptophan. The D gene is left open where the match is weak. The size of a clone is reported for some rows only, either as once, few or many, or as a class for expanded clones.

cdr3_nt cdr3_aa clone_size d_call j_call v_call
TGTGCCAGCAGTGACTTGGGGGGGAGGAACACTGAAGCTTTCTTT CASSDLGGRNTEAFF - - TRBJ1-1 TRBV6-1
TGTGCCAGCAGCCCCGGGGAGGGGGTGTATGAGACCCAGTACTTC CASSPGEGVYETQYF - - TRBJ2-5 TRBV11-2
TGTGCCAGCAAAGTTACAGGGGGCAGAGATACGCAGTATTTT CASKVTGGRDTQYF - TRBD1 TRBJ2-3 TRBV25-1
TGTGCCAGCAGTTCCGGGACTAGTGGTTTAGGGGCCAACGTCCTGACTTTC CASSSGTSGLGANVLTF - TRBD2 TRBJ2-6 TRBV28
TGTGCCAGTACCACAGGGGGGAATGGGCCCCAGCATTTT CASTTGGNGPQHF - TRBD1 TRBJ1-5 TRBV19
TGTGCCAGCAGTGACGGAGTAGCGGGAGTCACAGATACGCAGTATTTT CASSDGVAGVTDTQYF - TRBD2 TRBJ2-3 TRBV6-4
TGCAGCGTTGAAGAATCGCAGGTCTTGTGGAAGCAGTTCTTC CSVEESQVLWKQFF - - TRBJ2-1 TRBV29-1
TGTGCCAGCAGCTTAGGAGACGCCGGGACCGAGCAGTACTTC CASSLGDAGTEQYF - - TRBJ2-7 TRBV11-2
TGCGCCAGCAGCTTCCAGGGGGCGGACACTGAAGCTTTCTTT CASSFQGADTEAFF few TRBD1 TRBJ1-1 TRBV5-1
TGTGCCAGCCTCGCGCCCGGGGGCGGGCAGCCCCAGCATTTT CASLAPGGGQPQHF - - TRBJ1-5 TRBV28
TGTGCCAGTAGGGCCGTGGGGGAGCAGTTCTTC CASRAVGEQFF - - TRBJ2-1 TRBV19
TGTGCCAGCAGCCCCAGGGGGGAGACCCAGTACTTC CASSPRGETQYF - TRBD1 TRBJ2-5 TRBV14
TGTGCCAGCAGCTTAGGATCAGCCAACACTGAAGCTTTCTTT CASSLGSANTEAFF - - TRBJ1-1 TRBV11-2
TGTGCCAGCAGTTTACAGGGGGGAGAGACCCAGTACTTC CASSLQGGETQYF - - TRBJ2-5 TRBV27
TGTGCCAGCGGCGGGGACAGGGCGAAGGATGGCTACACCTTC CASGGDRAKDGYTF few TRBD1 TRBJ1-2 TRBV19
TGTGCCAGCAGCTTAGGTGCTAGGCCAGCTTTCTTT CASSLGARPAFF - - TRBJ1-1 TRBV11-3
TGCAGCGTTGGAGGGACAGCCGAGCAGTTCTTC CSVGGTAEQFF - TRBD1 TRBJ2-1 TRBV29-1
TGTGCCAGCAGCTCCGCCCGGGAGCTGTTTTTT CASSSARELFF - - TRBJ2-2 TRBV7-2
TGTGCCAGTAGTTGGCAGGGAGGAACTGAAGCTTTCTTT CASSWQGGTEAFF - - TRBJ1-1 TRBV19
TGTGCCAGCGGCTTAGCTTTTGGGGATACGCAGTATTTT CASGLAFGDTQYF - - TRBJ2-3 TRBV7-2
TGTGCCAGCAGCTTAGGGGACAGCCGCCAGTTCTTC CASSLGDSRQFF - TRBD1 TRBJ2-1 TRBV7-9
TGTGCCAGCAGTGAACAGACCAACACTGAAGCTTTCTTT CASSEQTNTEAFF once - TRBJ1-1 TRBV6-1